This T cell receptor (beta chain) came from a study of T cell clonotyping in hematopoietic cell transplantation (dated by TCRdb to 2020 to 2022). Regarding the complete study: Pretransplant recipient samples were obtained after cytoreduction. A total of 135 blood samples were collected in the study from about 40 consecutive transplant recipients and their related donors. Recruitment of patients was conducted between September 2015 and January 2017, and follow-up was continued until late 2020 or death. Findings and caveats that apply to the study as a whole: Only a small fraction of recipient repertoires overlapped donor repertoires, with over 95% appearing de novo at the given depth. The sample size was limited, and because cells were not sorted, the contributions of CD4 and CD8 repertoires could not be separated. Recipient TCR diversity fell after transplant, with pathologically expanded clonotypes rising progressively from day 30 to day 180. Inverse Simpson Index values from donors and from recipients before transplant predicted broader TCR repertoire diversity after transplant.

In the case of this clone: Its antigen remains undetermined. The sample holds no much larger clone one base away, and base qualities are not on file.

The immunoSEQ assay, a bias-controlled multiplex PCR with V- and J-specific primers, was used to amplify TCR beta CDR3 regions from genomic DNA. A second PCR step added a proprietary barcode and Illumina adapter sequences to the CDR3 amplicons. An Illumina MiSeq instrument was used to sequence the CDR3 libraries. The source study handled its data this way. immunoSEQ Analyzer 3.0 was used for export and quality control, with R Bioconductor and Immunarch used for downstream analyses. Repertoire metrics were calculated using only productive rearrangements within the normalized downsampled data set. In the normalized cohort, clonotypes with more than 5 templates were defined as pathologically expanded. The Inverse Simpson Index served as the measure of repertoire diversity. To capture all clonotypes, CMV-specificity analyses were performed on the non-normalized data set. TCRdb took this table from immuneACCESS and kept in-frame rearrangements with V and J called. Such tables lack part of the clones; where checked against another copy, unresolved V genes explain under half of the gap, and the rest is unexplained. V and J calls and clone size are copied from that table; D and trimming were computed from the DNA. The sample includes tens of thousands of clones, with 95% to 97% observed a single time. The top ten constitute roughly 1.5% of the sample.

The time point label, read with the paper, signifies: recipient sample about 28 days before transplant, after cytoreduction. Recipient blood was collected about 28 days before transplant and at days 30, 100 and 180 after transplant. Nuclei Lysis Solution was used to extract genomic DNA from fresh or cryopreserved unfractionated peripheral blood mononuclear cells. CDR1 SQVTM and CDR2 ANQGSEA were looked up in the germline V gene. After removal of 3 bases from V and 1 base from J, the junction retains 3 bases not matched to a gene. Measured from the cysteine to the phenylalanine, the CDR3 is 13 residues long. Just CDR3 DNA is preserved here, 39 bases in frame from base 1.

The clonotype comes from a woman aged 50 to 65 with acute myeloid leukemia. Some clones in this sample may be carry-over from other donors' samples. The material was peripheral blood mononuclear cells, obtained before stem cell transplant. The rearranged segments are TRBV29-1 and TRBJ2-7, with TRBD2 matching 7 junction bases. The CDR3: CSVEGGTSYEQYF. The DNA sequence reads TGCAGCGTTGAGGGAGGGACTTCCTACGAGCAGTACTTC.